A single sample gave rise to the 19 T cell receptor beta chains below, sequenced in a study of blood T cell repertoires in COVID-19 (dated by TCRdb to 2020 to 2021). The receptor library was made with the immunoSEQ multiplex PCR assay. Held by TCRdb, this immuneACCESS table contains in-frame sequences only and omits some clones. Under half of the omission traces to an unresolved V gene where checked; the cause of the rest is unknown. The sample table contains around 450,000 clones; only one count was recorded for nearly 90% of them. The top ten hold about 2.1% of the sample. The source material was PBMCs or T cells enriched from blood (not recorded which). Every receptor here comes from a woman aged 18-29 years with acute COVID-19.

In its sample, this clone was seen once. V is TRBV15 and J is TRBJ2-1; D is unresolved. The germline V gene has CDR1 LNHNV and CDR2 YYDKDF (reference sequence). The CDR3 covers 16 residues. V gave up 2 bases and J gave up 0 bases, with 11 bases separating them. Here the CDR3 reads CATSRLTVSSYNEQFF. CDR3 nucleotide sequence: TGTGCCACCAGCAGACTTACAGTGAGCTCCTACAATGAGCAGTTCTTC.

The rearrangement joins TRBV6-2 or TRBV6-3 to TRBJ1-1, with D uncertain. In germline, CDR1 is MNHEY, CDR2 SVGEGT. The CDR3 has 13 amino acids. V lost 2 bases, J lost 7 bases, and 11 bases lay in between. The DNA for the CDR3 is TGTGCCAGCAGTTACACTGACGGGGTTGAAGCTTTCTTT. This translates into CASSYTDGVEAFF.

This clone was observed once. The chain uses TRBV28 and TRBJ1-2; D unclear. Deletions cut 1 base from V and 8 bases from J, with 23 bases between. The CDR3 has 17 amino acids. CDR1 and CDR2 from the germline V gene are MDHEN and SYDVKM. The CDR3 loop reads CASSLSMTGRGLWGYTF. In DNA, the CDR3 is TGTGCCAGCAGTTTATCGATGACCGGGAGAGGCCTATGGGGCTACACCTTC.

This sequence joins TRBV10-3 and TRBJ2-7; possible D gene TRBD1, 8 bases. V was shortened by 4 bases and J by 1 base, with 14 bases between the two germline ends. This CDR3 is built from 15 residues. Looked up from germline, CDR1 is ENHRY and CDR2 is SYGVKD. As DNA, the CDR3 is TGTGCCATCAGTGTTACAGGGGGGGGGTCCTACGAGCAGTACTTC. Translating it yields CAISVTGGGSYEQYF.

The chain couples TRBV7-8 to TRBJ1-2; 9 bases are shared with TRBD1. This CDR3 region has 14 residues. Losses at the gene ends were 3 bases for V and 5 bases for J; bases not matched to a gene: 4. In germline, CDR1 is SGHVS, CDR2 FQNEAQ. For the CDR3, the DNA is TGTGCCAGCAGCTTTTTACAGGGGGCATATGGCTACACCTTC. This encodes CASSFLQGAYGYTF.

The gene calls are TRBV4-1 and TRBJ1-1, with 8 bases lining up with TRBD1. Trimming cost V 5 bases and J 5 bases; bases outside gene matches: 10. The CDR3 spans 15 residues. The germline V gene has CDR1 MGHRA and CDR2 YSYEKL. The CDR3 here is CASSVGTGGWTEAFF. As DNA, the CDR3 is TGCGCCAGCAGCGTGGGAACAGGGGGATGGACTGAAGCTTTCTTT.

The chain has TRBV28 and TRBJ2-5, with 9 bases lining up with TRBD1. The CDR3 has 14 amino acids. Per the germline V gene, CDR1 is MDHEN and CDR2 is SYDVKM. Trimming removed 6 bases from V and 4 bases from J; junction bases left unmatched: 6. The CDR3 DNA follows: TGTGCCAGCAGGCTACAGGGGGCGGGAGAGACCCAGTACTTC. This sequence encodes CASRLQGAGETQYF.

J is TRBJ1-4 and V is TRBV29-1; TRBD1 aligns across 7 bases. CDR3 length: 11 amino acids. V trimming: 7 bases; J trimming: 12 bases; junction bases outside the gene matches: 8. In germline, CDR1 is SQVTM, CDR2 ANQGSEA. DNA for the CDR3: TGCAGCGGTGTTGGGGACAGCGAACTGTTTTTT. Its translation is CSGVGDSELFF.

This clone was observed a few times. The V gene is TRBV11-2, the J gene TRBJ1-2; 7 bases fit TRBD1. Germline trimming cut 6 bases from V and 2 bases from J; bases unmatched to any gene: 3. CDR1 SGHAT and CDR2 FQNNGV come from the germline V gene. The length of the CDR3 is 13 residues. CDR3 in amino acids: CASRAGGNYGYTF. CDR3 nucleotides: TGTGCCAGCAGGGCAGGGGGAAACTATGGCTACACCTTC.

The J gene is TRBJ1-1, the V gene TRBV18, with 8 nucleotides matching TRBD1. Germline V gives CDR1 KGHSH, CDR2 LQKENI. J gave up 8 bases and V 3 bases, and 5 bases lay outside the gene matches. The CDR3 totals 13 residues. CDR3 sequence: CASSPQGAREAFF. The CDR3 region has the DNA TGTGCCAGCTCACCTCAGGGGGCGCGGGAAGCTTTCTTT.

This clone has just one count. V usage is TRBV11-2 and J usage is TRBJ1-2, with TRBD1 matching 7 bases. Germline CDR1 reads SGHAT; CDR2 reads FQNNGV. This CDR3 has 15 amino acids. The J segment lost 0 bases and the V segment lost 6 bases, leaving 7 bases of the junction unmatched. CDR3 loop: CASSMGQRANYGYTF. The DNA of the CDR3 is TGTGCCAGCAGTATGGGACAGCGCGCTAACTATGGCTACACCTTC. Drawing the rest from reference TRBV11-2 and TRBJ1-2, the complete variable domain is EAGVAQSPRYKIIEKRQSVAFWCNPISGHATLYWYQQILGQGPKLLIQFQNNGVVDDSQLPKDRFSAERLKGVDSTLKIQPAKLEDSAVYLCASSMGQRANYGYTFGSGTRLTVV.

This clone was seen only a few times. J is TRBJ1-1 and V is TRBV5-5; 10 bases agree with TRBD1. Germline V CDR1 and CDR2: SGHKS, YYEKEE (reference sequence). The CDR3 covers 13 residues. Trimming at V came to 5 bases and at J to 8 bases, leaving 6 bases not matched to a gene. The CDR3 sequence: CASRLGQGNEAFF. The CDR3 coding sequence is TGTGCCAGCAGACTGGGACAGGGGAACGAAGCTTTCTTT.

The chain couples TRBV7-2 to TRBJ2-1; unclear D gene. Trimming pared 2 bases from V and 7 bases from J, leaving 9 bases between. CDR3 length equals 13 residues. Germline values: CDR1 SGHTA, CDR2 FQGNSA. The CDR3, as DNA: TGTGCCAGCAGCTTATGGGCCTCAAATGAGCAGTTCTTC. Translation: CASSLWASNEQFF.

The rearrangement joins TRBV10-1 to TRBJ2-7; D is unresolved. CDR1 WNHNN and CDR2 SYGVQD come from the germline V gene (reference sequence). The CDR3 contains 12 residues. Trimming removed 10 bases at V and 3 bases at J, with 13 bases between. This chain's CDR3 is CAIYSLVYEQYF. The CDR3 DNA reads TGCGCCATCTACAGCCTTGTCTACGAGCAGTACTTC.

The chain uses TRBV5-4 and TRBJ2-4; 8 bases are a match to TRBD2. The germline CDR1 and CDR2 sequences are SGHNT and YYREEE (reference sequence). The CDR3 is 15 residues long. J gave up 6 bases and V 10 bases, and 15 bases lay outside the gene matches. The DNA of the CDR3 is TGTGCCTTTCGGAGTTCGCGGGGGGCTACAAACATTCAGTACTTC. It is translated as CAFRSSRGATNIQYF.

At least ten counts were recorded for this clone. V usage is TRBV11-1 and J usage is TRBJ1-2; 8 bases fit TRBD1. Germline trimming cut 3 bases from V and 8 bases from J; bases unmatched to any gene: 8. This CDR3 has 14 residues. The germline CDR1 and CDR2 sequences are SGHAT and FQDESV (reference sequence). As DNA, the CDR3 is TGTGCCAGCAGCTTGCCAGGGGGCTACGGCGGCTACACCTTC. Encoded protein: CASSLPGGYGGYTF.

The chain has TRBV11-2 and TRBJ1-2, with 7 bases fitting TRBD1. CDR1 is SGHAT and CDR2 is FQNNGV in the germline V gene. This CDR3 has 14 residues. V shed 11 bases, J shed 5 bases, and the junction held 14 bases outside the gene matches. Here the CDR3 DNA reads TGTGCCCTCCACCTCGAGGAGGGGGCGTATGGCTACACCTTC. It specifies CALHLEEGAYGYTF. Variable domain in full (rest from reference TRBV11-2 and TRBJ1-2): EAGVAQSPRYKIIEKRQSVAFWCNPISGHATLYWYQQILGQGPKLLIQFQNNGVVDDSQLPKDRFSAERLKGVDSTLKIQPAKLEDSAVYLCALHLEEGAYGYTFGSGTRLTVV.

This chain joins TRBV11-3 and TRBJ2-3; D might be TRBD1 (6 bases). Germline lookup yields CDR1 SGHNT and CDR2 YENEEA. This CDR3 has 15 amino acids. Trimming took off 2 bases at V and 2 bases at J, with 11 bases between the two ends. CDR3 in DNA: TGTGCCAGCAGCTTAAGGGGGTGGGACACAGATACGCAGTATTTT. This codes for CASSLRGWDTDTQYF.

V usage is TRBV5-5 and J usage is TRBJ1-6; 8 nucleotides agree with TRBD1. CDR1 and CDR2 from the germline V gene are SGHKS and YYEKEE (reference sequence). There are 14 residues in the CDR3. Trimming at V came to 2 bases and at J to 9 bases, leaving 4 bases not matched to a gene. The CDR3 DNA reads TGTGCCAGCAGCTTTGGGACAGGCCCTTCACCCCTCCACTTT. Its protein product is CASSFGTGPSPLHF. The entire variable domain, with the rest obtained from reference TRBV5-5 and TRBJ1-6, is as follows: DAGVTQSPTHLIKTRGQQVTLRCSPISGHKSVSWYQQVLGQGPQFIFQYYEKEERGRGNFPDRFSARQFPNYSSELNVNALLLGDSALYLCASSFGTGPSPLHFGNGTRLTVT.